A selection of T cell receptor beta chains follows, all from one sample in a study of blood T cell repertoires in COVID-19. The data were produced by immunoSEQ multiplex PCR, yet TCRdb's version contains in-frame clones alone and is incomplete. This table has about 400,000 clones, approximately 86% appearing once. The sequencing sample was made of peripheral blood. The receptor source for this set is an older woman with COVID-19, enrolled during active disease. Both conserved end residues are part of each CDR3. A D gene is named only where the DNA matches it firmly. Expanded clones are given a class, and other clones once, few, many or no size at all.

d_call j_call v_call clone_size cdr3_nt cdr3_aa
- TRBJ1-5 TRBV6-5 - TGTGCCAGCAGTTCATGGGGGGGCCTGAATCAGCCCCAGCATTTT CASSSWGGLNQPQHF
TRBD1 TRBJ1-5 TRBV6-7 - TGTGCCAGCAGTTACTCAAAGCGAGCGCCCGGGCAGGGGGTCCCTAGCAATCAGCCCCAGCATTTT CASSYSKRAPGQGVPSNQPQHF
- TRBJ2-1 TRBV3-1/TRBV3-2 - TGTGCCAGCAGCCCGGGGGGCAGGTACTACAATGAGCAGTTCTTC CASSPGGRYYNEQFF
- TRBJ1-2 TRBV2 - TGTGCCAGCAGTCCAACAGTCAAGGTCTCTGCTAACTATGGCTACACCTTC CASSPTVKVSANYGYTF
- TRBJ1-6 TRBV30 - TGTGCCTGGAGTGGGGAGGGGTGGTACTCCTATAATTCACCCCTCCACTTT CAWSGEGWYSYNSPLHF
TRBD1 TRBJ2-7 TRBV5-1 - TGCGCCAGCAGCGACCCTCAGGGGGCCTACGAGCAGTACTTC CASSDPQGAYEQYF
- TRBJ2-3 TRBV11-3 - TGTGCCAGCACCAGGACACGCTACACAGATACGCAGTATTTT CASTRTRYTDTQYF
- TRBJ1-2 TRBV30 - TGTGCCTGGAGGACAGGAAGTTACACCTTC CAWRTGSYTF
TRBD1 TRBJ1-5 TRBV6-2/TRBV6-3 once TGTGCCAGCAGCGACTCAGGGGGCGGGCAGCCCCAGCATTTT CASSDSGGGQPQHF
TRBD1 TRBJ2-7 TRBV6-6 - TGTGCCAGCAGTTACGCCCAGGGGGATTATCCCTACGAGCAGTACTTC CASSYAQGDYPYEQYF
TRBD2 TRBJ2-1 TRBV19 - TGTGCCAGTAGTAAGACTAGCGGGGGGTCCGATGAGCAGTTCTTC CASSKTSGGSDEQFF
- TRBJ2-7 TRBV2 - TGTGCCAGCACGCCGGGGAGTTGGCACGAGCAGTACTTC CASTPGSWHEQYF
TRBD2 TRBJ2-5 TRBV2 - TGTGCCAGCAGCTTGAGCGGGGTTAGAACCGAGACCCAGTACTTC CASSLSGVRTETQYF
TRBD1 TRBJ1-1 TRBV7-9 few TGTGCCAGCAGCTTGTCGGACAGGGGCTCTGAAGCTTTCTTT CASSLSDRGSEAFF
- TRBJ1-1 TRBV9 - TGTGCCAGCAGCGCCGGACGGGGCACTGAAGCTTTCTTT CASSAGRGTEAFF
- TRBJ1-3 TRBV30 - TGTGCCTGGAGTCAAGGGGCTGGAAACACCATATATTTT CAWSQGAGNTIYF
TRBD2 TRBJ2-4 TRBV27 - TGTGCCAGCAGTACGCCGGGACTAGCGGGGGGACTAAACATTCAGTACTTC CASSTPGLAGGLNIQYF
TRBD1 TRBJ2-2 TRBV19 - TGTGCCAGTAGTCCGGGACAGGGGTACACCGGGGAGCTGTTTTTT CASSPGQGYTGELFF
- TRBJ1-2 TRBV4-1 few TGCGCCAGCAGCCCTGATACAGGGACGAACTATGGCTACACCTTC CASSPDTGTNYGYTF
- TRBJ1-5 TRBV7-4 - TGTGCCAGGACAGGACCGGGACCATATAGCAATCAGCCCCAGCATTTT CARTGPGPYSNQPQHF
TRBD1 TRBJ1-2 TRBV5-8 - TGTGCCAGCAGCACTTGGTCAGGGGGCTATGGCTACACCTTC CASSTWSGGYGYTF
- TRBJ2-7 TRBV6-5 - TGTGCCAGCAGGAAACAGGGTTCGGATGAGCAGTACTTC CASRKQGSDEQYF
- TRBJ2-3 TRBV11-3 - TGTGCCAGCAGCTTAGATCCATGGGAGGCCACGGATACGCAGTATTTT CASSLDPWEATDTQYF
TRBD1 TRBJ1-2 TRBV19 - TGTGCCAGTAGCCGCGACAGGGTCTATGGCTACACCTTC CASSRDRVYGYTF
TRBD1 TRBJ1-2 TRBV18 - TGTGCCAGCTCACCTACCATGCCCGGGACAGGGGGCGGAGGGGGCTACACCTTC CASSPTMPGTGGGGGYTF
TRBD2 TRBJ2-1 TRBV5-6 once TGTGCCAGCAGCTTGGGCGCGGGGGTGAATGAGCAGTTCTTC CASSLGAGVNEQFF
- TRBJ1-2 TRBV6-5 - TGTGCCAGCAGTCCGGGACTTAGAATGGGCTACACCTTC CASSPGLRMGYTF
- TRBJ2-4 TRBV19 - TGTGCCAGTAGTATAGACACAAACAAAAACATTCAGTACTTC CASSIDTNKNIQYF
TRBD2 TRBJ2-5 TRBV11-2 - TGTGCCAGCAGCCCCCAAGGACTAGCGGGGGGGCTTTCGGGAGAGACCCAGTACTTC CASSPQGLAGGLSGETQYF
- TRBJ1-1 TRBV5-8 once TGTGCCAGCAGCTTAGGACACATCTACACTGAAGCTTTCTTT CASSLGHIYTEAFF
- TRBJ2-7 TRBV10-3 - TGTGCCATCAGGGTTGGGGGCGAGGGCGAGCAGTACTTC CAIRVGGEGEQYF
TRBD2 TRBJ2-7 TRBV5-5 - TGTGCCAGCAGCTCGGGGCTAGCGGGGGGGCTAACCTACGAGCAGTACTTC CASSSGLAGGLTYEQYF
- TRBJ2-2 TRBV5-1 few TGCGCCAGCAGCTTCGGCGACTACACCGGGGAGCTGTTTTTT CASSFGDYTGELFF
TRBD2 TRBJ2-1 TRBV7-3 - TGTGCCAGCAGCTTAAATAGCGGGGGCCTGGGGGAGCAGTTCTTC CASSLNSGGLGEQFF
TRBD1 TRBJ1-2 TRBV5-8 - TGTGCCAGCAGCCTGGACAGGGTGGGCGGCTACACCTTC CASSLDRVGGYTF
TRBD2 TRBJ2-2 TRBV30 - TGTGCCTGGACCGCGGGGGGGGCTAACACCGGGGAGCTGTTTTTT CAWTAGGANTGELFF
- TRBJ1-1 TRBV11-3 - TGTGCCAGCAGCTTAGATTACATGAACACTGAAGCTTTCTTT CASSLDYMNTEAFF
TRBD1 TRBJ2-7 TRBV6-5 - TGTGCCAGCAGCCGACAGGGCCTCCTATACGAGCAGTACTTC CASSRQGLLYEQYF
- TRBJ1-4 TRBV3-1/TRBV3-2 - TGTGCCAGCAGCGCCTTCTCTGGGAGTAATGAAAAACTGTTTTTT CASSAFSGSNEKLFF
- TRBJ2-7 TRBV10-1 - TGCGCCAGCAGTTACCGGGACAAGAACCCAGAGTCCTACGAGCAGTACTTC CASSYRDKNPESYEQYF
- TRBJ2-5 TRBV5-1 - TGCGCCAGCAGCTGGACAGCGGTAAGGGTCCAAGAGACCCAGTACTTC CASSWTAVRVQETQYF
TRBD1 TRBJ2-5 TRBV10-3 - TGTGCCGTAGGGGACAGGAACCAAGAGACCCAGTACTTC CAVGDRNQETQYF
- TRBJ2-5 TRBV2 - TGTGCCAGCAGCGCGGGGCTGGGGGGACTTGAGACCCAGTACTTC CASSAGLGGLETQYF
TRBD1 TRBJ2-7 TRBV7-9 - TGTGCCAGCAGCTCCCGGACAGGTCTCGACTCCTACGAGCAGTACTTC CASSSRTGLDSYEQYF
- TRBJ1-2 TRBV2 - TGTGCCAGCAGTGATGAAGGGACTGGTGGCTACACCTTC CASSDEGTGGYTF
- TRBJ1-2 TRBV30 - TGTGCCTGGAGTGTAGACAGCTATGGCTACACCTTC CAWSVDSYGYTF
TRBD1 TRBJ2-5 TRBV6-6 - TGTGCCAGCAGTTACTCGAGAGGGGGCAAGACCCAGTACTTC CASSYSRGGKTQYF
- TRBJ1-5 TRBV27 - TGTGCCAGCAGTCCCGAGACAGGTCAGTATCAGCCCCAGCATTTT CASSPETGQYQPQHF
TRBD2 TRBJ2-2 TRBV2 - TGTGCCAGCAGTAACCCTAGCGGGGGGGCGGGCACCGGGGAGCTGTTTTTT CASSNPSGGAGTGELFF
TRBD1 TRBJ1-2 TRBV18 once TGTGCCAGCTCACCGAACCGCGCAGGGGGCGTCTATGGCTACACCTTC CASSPNRAGGVYGYTF
TRBD1 TRBJ1-5 TRBV27 - TGTGCCAGCAGTTTGGGACAGAACAGCAATCAGCCCCAGCATTTT CASSLGQNSNQPQHF
- TRBJ2-5 TRBV19 once TGTGCCAGTAGTTTTCGCGGTCAAGAGACCCAGTACTTC CASSFRGQETQYF
TRBD2 TRBJ2-1 TRBV9 - TGTGCCAGCAGCGTCCCGCGGGGGGCTGGGGATGAGCAGTTCTTC CASSVPRGAGDEQFF
TRBD1 TRBJ1-1 TRBV7-9 - TGTGCCAGCAGCTTAGGAGACAGGGTCGGGGGCACTGAAGCTTTCTTT CASSLGDRVGGTEAFF